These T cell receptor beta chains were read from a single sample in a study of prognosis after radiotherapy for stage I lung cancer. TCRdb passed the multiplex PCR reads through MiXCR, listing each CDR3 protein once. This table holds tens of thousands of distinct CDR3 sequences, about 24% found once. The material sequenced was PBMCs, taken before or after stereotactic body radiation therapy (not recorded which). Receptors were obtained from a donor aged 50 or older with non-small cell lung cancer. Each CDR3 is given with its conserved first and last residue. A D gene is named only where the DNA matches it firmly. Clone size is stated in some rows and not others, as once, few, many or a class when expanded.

CDR3 DNA: TGTGCCAGCAACATCCGACAGGGGTTATTGACTGAAGCTTTCTTT
CDR3 protein: CASNIRQGLLTEAFF
V gene: TRBV28
J gene: TRBJ1-1
D gene: TRBD1
clone size: many

CDR3 DNA: TGTGCCAGCAGCCAGGGTAATTCTGATACGCAGTATTTT
CDR3 protein: CASSQGNSDTQYF
V gene: TRBV4-2
J gene: TRBJ2-3
D gene: -
clone size: many

CDR3 DNA: TGTGCCAGCAGTCTCCCGGGACAGGGCCTCGCCGGGGAGCTGTTTTTT
CDR3 protein: CASSLPGQGLAGELFF
V gene: TRBV28
J gene: TRBJ2-2
D gene: TRBD1
clone size: many

CDR3 DNA: TGCAGTGCTAGAGTTTTTTCAGCGGGCCAGACCTACGAGCAGTACTTC
CDR3 protein: CSARVFSAGQTYEQYF
V gene: TRBV20-1
J gene: TRBJ2-7
D gene: -
clone size: many

CDR3 DNA: TGTGCCAGCACAGGGATCGCCCGTAGCGGCTACAACTTC
CDR3 protein: CASTGIARSGYNF
V gene: TRBV6-2/TRBV6-3
J gene: TRBJ1-2
D gene: -
clone size: -

CDR3 DNA: TGTGCCAGCAGCGCAACACAAGGCACTGAAGCTTTCTTT
CDR3 protein: CASSATQGTEAFF
V gene: TRBV9
J gene: TRBJ1-1
D gene: -
clone size: many

CDR3 DNA: TGTGCCAGCAGTGAATACAAGGTCGGAGCGCAGTATTTT
CDR3 protein: CASSEYKVGAQYF
V gene: TRBV6-2/TRBV6-3
J gene: TRBJ2-3
D gene: -
clone size: many

CDR3 DNA: TGTGCCAGCAGCCCATGGACCGGCACAGATACGCAGTATTTT
CDR3 protein: CASSPWTGTDTQYF
V gene: TRBV9
J gene: TRBJ2-3
D gene: -
clone size: many

CDR3 DNA: TGTGCCGTCCCAGGGGGAAACACCATATATTTT
CDR3 protein: CAVPGGNTIYF
V gene: TRBV7-9
J gene: TRBJ1-3
D gene: -
clone size: many

CDR3 DNA: TGTGCCACCCACCGGGGGGCGAACACCGGGGAGCTGTTTTTT
CDR3 protein: CATHRGANTGELFF
V gene: TRBV6-1
J gene: TRBJ2-2
D gene: TRBD2
clone size: many

CDR3 DNA: TGTGCCATCAGTGAAGGTCTCCGAGCTACTGAAGCTTTCTTT
CDR3 protein: CAISEGLRATEAFF
V gene: TRBV10-3
J gene: TRBJ1-1
D gene: -
clone size: -

CDR3 DNA: TGCGCCAGCAGTCAGGGGGCTACGGGCTACACCTTC
CDR3 protein: CASSQGATGYTF
V gene: TRBV5-1
J gene: TRBJ1-2
D gene: TRBD1
clone size: many

CDR3 DNA: TGTGCCAGCGGGGGGAGTAGCGGGGGGGCCTGGGGGAATGAGCAGTTCTTC
CDR3 protein: CASGGSSGGAWGNEQFF
V gene: TRBV19
J gene: TRBJ2-1
D gene: TRBD2
clone size: many

CDR3 DNA: TGTGCCAGCAGTTTATCCGGAACAGTGTTCTCTGGAAACACCATATATTTT
CDR3 protein: CASSLSGTVFSGNTIYF
V gene: TRBV28
J gene: TRBJ1-3
D gene: -
clone size: many

CDR3 DNA: TGTGCCAGCAGCGGGACCTCCACCGGGGAGCTGTTTTTT
CDR3 protein: CASSGTSTGELFF
V gene: TRBV3-1
J gene: TRBJ2-2
D gene: -
clone size: many

CDR3 DNA: TGTGCCAGTACCCCCGGGACCTCTGGAAACACCATATATTTT
CDR3 protein: CASTPGTSGNTIYF
V gene: TRBV6-1
J gene: TRBJ1-3
D gene: -
clone size: many

CDR3 DNA: TGCAGTGCTAGACTGGCGGGGGGGCCATTCGAGACCCAGTACTTC
CDR3 protein: CSARLAGGPFETQYF
V gene: TRBV20-1
J gene: TRBJ2-5
D gene: TRBD2
clone size: many

CDR3 DNA: TGCGCCAGCAGCTCTCAGGGGGACATGGCCTACGAGCAGTACTTC
CDR3 protein: CASSSQGDMAYEQYF
V gene: TRBV5-1
J gene: TRBJ2-7
D gene: TRBD1
clone size: many

CDR3 DNA: TGTGCCACCAGTGATTCCATGGGCCAAGAGACCCAGTACTTC
CDR3 protein: CATSDSMGQETQYF
V gene: TRBV24-1
J gene: TRBJ2-5
D gene: -
clone size: many

CDR3 DNA: TGTGCCAGCAGCCGAGGGCGGGAGGGCGAGCAGTACTTC
CDR3 protein: CASSRGREGEQYF
V gene: TRBV3-1
J gene: TRBJ2-7
D gene: TRBD2
clone size: many

CDR3 DNA: TGTGCCAGCAGTTTTTTAGTTCCCAATAGCGGGGGGGCCCACGAGCAGTACTTC
CDR3 protein: CASSFLVPNSGGAHEQYF
V gene: TRBV28
J gene: TRBJ2-7
D gene: TRBD2
clone size: many

CDR3 DNA: TGTGCCAGCAGTTTATTTGGGACTAGCCCGTCCCATGAGCAGTTCTTC
CDR3 protein: CASSLFGTSPSHEQFF
V gene: TRBV28
J gene: TRBJ2-1
D gene: TRBD2
clone size: many

CDR3 DNA: TGTGCCAGCAGCGTTACAGGACTAGCGGGAGGGGGGCCCGGGGAGCTGTTTTTT
CDR3 protein: CASSVTGLAGGGPGELFF
V gene: TRBV9
J gene: TRBJ2-2
D gene: TRBD2
clone size: many

CDR3 DNA: TGTGCCAGTAGTATCCCGAAGACCTCTGGAAACACCATATATTTT
CDR3 protein: CASSIPKTSGNTIYF
V gene: TRBV19
J gene: TRBJ1-3
D gene: -
clone size: many

CDR3 DNA: TGTGCCAGCAGCTTACCTTGGGGTTCAACTGAAGCTTTCTTT
CDR3 protein: CASSLPWGSTEAFF
V gene: TRBV7-2
J gene: TRBJ1-1
D gene: -
clone size: many

CDR3 DNA: TGCGCCAGCAGCTCTCAAGGACAGGATGTTTACACTGAAGCTTTCTTT
CDR3 protein: CASSSQGQDVYTEAFF
V gene: TRBV5-1
J gene: TRBJ1-1
D gene: TRBD1
clone size: many

CDR3 DNA: TGTGCCAGCGGGGGGGGCCGAAGAGATACGCAGTATTTT
CDR3 protein: CASGGGRRDTQYF
V gene: TRBV6-2/TRBV6-3
J gene: TRBJ2-3
D gene: -
clone size: many

CDR3 DNA: TGTGCCAGCACCTTTGCCGACAGATACAATGAGCAGTTCTTC
CDR3 protein: CASTFADRYNEQFF
V gene: TRBV12-3/TRBV12-4
J gene: TRBJ2-1
D gene: -
clone size: many